In its sample, the clone carrying this T cell receptor beta chain was seen a few times. One entry per CDR3 protein, called by TCRdb with MiXCR from the RACE reads. The sample includes 62,000 or so distinct CDR3 sequences, over 9.5% of them seen just once. This sample's time point: pre-sensitization, week 0. The treatment: therapeutic diphenylcyclopropenone sensitization with weekly scalp DPC. CDR1 and CDR2 from the germline V gene are SGHVS and FQNEAQ. The CDR3 spans 15 residues. V was clipped by 0 bases and J by 7 bases, with 13 bases between them. The sample comes from a study of human T cells and chemical hapten exposure. Across the study: Donors were sensitized with 2% DPC on the upper inner arm.

The chain recombines TRBV7-8 with TRBJ2-1; no clear D gene. The specimen was whole blood, collected in connection with sensitization to the hapten diphenylcyclopropenone (DPC). This sequence was found in a woman between 50 and 59 years old with alopecia areata. Some clones in this sample may be carry-over from other donors' samples. Here the CDR3 reads CASSLALNGPNEQFF. The CDR3 DNA follows: TGTGCCAGCAGCTTAGCGCTAAACGGGCCAAATGAGCAGTTCTTC.